This T cell receptor beta chain derives from a study of spatial heterogeneity in lung cancer. With 5 bases clipped from V and 3 bases from J, the junction kept 8 bases outside the gene matches. Germline assignment: CDR1 SGHDN and CDR2 FVKESK. The CDR3 covers 17 residues. Stated time point: blood at routine non-recurrence follow-up after resection. TCRdb reprocessed the 5' RACE reads via MiXCR and lists one record per CDR3 protein. The data hold tens of thousands of distinct CDR3 sequences, with around 11% observed a single time. Sequenced material: PBMCs, taken at follow-up. The chain has TRBV14 and TRBJ2-5; TRBD2 matches 14 bases. The origin of this receptor is a male donor with early-stage non-small cell lung cancer. CDR3 sequence: CASSEFTGLAGEETQYF. The DNA of the CDR3 is TGTGCCAGCAGCGAATTCACGGGACTAGCGGGGGAAGAGACCCAGTACTTC.